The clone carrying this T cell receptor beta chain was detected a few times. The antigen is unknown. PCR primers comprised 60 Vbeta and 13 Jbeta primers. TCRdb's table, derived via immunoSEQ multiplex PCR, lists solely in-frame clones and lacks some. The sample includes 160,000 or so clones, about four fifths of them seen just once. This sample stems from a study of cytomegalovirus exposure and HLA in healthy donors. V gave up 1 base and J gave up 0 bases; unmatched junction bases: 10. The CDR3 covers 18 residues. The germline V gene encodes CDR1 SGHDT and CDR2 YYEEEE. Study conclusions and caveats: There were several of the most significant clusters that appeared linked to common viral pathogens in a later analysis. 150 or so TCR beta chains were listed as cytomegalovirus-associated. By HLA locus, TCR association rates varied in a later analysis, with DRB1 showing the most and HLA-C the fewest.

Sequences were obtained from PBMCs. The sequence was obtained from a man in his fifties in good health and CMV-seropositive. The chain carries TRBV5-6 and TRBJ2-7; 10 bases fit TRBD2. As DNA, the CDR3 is TGTGCCAGCAGCTTGCCATGGACTAGCGGATCACACTCCTACGAGCAGTACTTC. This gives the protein CASSLPWTSGSHSYEQYF.